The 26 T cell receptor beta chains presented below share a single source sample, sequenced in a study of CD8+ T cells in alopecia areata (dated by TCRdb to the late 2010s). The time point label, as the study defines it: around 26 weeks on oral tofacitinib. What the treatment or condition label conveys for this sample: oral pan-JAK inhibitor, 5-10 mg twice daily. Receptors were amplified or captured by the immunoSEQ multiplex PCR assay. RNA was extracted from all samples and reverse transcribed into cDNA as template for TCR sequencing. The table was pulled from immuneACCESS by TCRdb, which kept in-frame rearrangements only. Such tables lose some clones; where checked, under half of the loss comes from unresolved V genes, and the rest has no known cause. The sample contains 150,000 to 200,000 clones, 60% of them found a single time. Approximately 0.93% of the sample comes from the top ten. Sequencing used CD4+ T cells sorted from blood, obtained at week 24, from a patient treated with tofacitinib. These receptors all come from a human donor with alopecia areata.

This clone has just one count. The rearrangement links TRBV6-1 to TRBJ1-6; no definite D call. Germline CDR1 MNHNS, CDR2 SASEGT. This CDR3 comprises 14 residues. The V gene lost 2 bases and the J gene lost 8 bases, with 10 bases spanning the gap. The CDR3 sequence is CASSERLGDSPLHF. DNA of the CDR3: TGTGCCAGCAGTGAACGCCTAGGTGATTCACCCCTCCACTTT.

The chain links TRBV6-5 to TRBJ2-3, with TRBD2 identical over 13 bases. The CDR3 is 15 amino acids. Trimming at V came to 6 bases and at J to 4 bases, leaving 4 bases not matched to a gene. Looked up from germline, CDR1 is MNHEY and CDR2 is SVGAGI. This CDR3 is CASRSGTSGADTQYF. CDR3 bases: TGTGCCAGCAGATCCGGGACTAGCGGGGCAGATACGCAGTATTTT.

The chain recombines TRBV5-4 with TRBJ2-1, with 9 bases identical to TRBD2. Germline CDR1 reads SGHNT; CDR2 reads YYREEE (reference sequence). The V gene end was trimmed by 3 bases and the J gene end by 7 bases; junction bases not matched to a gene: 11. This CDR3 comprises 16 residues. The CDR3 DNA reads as TGTGCCAGCAGCTCGACTAGCGGATATCCTAGGAATGAGCAGTTCTTC. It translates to CASSSTSGYPRNEQFF.

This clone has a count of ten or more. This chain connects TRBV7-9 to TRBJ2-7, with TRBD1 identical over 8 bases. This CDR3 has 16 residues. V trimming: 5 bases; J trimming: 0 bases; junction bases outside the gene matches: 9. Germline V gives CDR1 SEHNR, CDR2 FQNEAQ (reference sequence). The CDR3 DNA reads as TGTGCCAGCAGCCCAGACAGGGGATCCTCCTCCTACGAGCAGTACTTC. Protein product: CASSPDRGSSSYEQYF.

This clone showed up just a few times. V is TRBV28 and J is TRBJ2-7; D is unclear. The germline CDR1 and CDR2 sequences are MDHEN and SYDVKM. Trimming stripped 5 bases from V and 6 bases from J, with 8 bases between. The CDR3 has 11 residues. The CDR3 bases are TGTGCCAGCAGTACCCAAGTCGAGCAGTACTTC. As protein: CASSTQVEQYF.

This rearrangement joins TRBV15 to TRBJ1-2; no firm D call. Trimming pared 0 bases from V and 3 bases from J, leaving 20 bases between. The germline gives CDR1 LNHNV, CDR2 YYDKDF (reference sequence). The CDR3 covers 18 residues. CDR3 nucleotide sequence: TGTGCCACCAGCAGAGACGGGTCGTCGGGGAGAGGTTACTATGGCTACACCTTC. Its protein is CATSRDGSSGRGYYGYTF.

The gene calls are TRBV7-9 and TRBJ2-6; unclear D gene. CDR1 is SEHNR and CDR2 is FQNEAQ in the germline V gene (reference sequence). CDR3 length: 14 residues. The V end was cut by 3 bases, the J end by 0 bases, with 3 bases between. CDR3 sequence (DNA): TGTGCCAGCAGCTTGAACTCTGGGGCCAACGTCCTGACTTTC. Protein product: CASSLNSGANVLTF.

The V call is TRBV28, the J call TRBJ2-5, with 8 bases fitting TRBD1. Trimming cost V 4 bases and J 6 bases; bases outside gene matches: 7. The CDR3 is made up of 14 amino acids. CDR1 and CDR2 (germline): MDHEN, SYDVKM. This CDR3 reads CASSSSRQGKTQYF. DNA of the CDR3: TGTGCCAGCAGTTCTAGCCGACAGGGGAAGACCCAGTACTTC.

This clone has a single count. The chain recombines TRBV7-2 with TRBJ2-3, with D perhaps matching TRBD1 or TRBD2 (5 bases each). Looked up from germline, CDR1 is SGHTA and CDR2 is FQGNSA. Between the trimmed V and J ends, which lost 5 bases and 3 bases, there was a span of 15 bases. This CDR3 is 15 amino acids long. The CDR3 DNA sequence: TGTGCCAGCAGCCCGAGGGGCCCTAGTACAGATACGCAGTATTTT. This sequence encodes CASSPRGPSTDTQYF.

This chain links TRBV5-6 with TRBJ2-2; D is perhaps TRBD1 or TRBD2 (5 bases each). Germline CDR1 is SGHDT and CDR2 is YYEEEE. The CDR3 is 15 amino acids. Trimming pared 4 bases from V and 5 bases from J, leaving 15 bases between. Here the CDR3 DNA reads TGTGCCAGCAGCACCGGGACCGGACCGACCGGGGAGCTGTTTTTT. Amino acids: CASSTGTGPTGELFF.

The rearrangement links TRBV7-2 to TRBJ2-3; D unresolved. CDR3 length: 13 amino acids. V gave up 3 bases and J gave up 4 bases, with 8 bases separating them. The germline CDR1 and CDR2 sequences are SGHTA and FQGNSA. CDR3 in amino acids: CASSFWAADTQYF. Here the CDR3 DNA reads TGTGCCAGCAGCTTCTGGGCGGCAGATACGCAGTATTTT.

The CDR3 coding sequence is TGTGCCAGCAGCGCCCACAGGGCTGGGGCCAACGTCCTGACTTTC. As protein: CASSAHRAGANVLTF. V usage is TRBV7-3 and J usage is TRBJ2-6, with a tentative D call TRBD1 (6 bases). V dropped 5 bases and J dropped 2 bases, with 10 bases sitting between them. This CDR3 has 15 amino acids. Germline-derived CDR1 and CDR2 are SGHTA and FQGTGA.

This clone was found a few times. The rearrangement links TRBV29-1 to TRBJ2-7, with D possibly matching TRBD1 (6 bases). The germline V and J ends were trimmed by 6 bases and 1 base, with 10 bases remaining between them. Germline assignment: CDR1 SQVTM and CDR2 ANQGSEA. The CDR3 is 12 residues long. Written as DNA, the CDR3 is TGCAGCGTGATGGACAGTTCCTACGAGCAGTACTTC. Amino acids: CSVMDSSYEQYF.

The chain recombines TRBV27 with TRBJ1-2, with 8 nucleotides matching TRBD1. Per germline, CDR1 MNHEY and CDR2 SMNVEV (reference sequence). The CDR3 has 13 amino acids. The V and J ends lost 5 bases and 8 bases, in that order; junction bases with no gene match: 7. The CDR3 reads CASSLRQGSGYTF. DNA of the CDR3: TGTGCCAGCAGTCTGAGACAGGGGTCCGGCTACACCTTC.

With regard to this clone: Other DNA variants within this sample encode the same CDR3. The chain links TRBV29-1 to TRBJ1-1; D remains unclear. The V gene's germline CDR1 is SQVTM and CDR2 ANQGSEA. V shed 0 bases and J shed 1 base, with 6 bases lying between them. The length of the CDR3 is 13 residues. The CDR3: CSVEDRPNTEAFF. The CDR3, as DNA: TGCAGCGTTGAAGACCGGCCGAACACTGAAGCTTTCTTT.

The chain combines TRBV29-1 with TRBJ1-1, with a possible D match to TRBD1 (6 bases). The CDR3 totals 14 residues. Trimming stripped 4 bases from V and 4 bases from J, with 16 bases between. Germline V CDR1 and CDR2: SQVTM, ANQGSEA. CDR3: CSVALHTGSTEAFF. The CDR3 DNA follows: TGCAGCGTTGCACTACACACAGGGTCCACTGAAGCTTTCTTT.

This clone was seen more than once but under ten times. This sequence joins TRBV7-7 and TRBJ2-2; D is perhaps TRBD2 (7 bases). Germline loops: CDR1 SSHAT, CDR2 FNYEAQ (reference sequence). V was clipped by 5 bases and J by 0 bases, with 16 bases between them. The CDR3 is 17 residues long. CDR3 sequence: CASSPRGGAANTGELFF. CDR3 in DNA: TGTGCCAGCAGCCCCCGTGGGGGGGCTGCGAACACCGGGGAGCTGTTTTTT.

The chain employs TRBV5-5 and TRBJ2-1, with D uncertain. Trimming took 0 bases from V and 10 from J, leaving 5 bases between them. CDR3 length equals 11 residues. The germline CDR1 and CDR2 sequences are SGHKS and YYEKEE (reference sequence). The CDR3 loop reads CASSLVREQFF. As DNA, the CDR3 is TGTGCCAGCAGCTTGGTACGGGAGCAGTTCTTC.

The CDR3, as DNA: TGCAGTGCTAGGGTACTCCAGGAGCAGTTCTTC. Protein product: CSARVLQEQFF. This chain links TRBV20-1 with TRBJ2-1; D not certain. CDR3 length equals 11 residues. V was pared by 3 bases and J by 10 bases, with 10 bases between. CDR1 DFQATT and CDR2 SNEGSKA come from the germline V gene (reference sequence).

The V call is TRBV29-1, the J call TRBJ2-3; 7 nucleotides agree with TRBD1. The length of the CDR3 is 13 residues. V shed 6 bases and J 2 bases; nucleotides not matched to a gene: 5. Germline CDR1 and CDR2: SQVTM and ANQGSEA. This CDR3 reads CSVLGQYTDTQYF. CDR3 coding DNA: TGCAGCGTCCTGGGACAGTACACAGATACGCAGTATTTT.

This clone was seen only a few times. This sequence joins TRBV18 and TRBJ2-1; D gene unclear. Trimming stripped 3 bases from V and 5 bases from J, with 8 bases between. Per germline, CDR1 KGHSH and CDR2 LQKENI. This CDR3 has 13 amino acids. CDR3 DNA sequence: TGTGCCAGCTCACCTGGGCCCAACAATGAGCAGTTCTTC. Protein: CASSPGPNNEQFF.

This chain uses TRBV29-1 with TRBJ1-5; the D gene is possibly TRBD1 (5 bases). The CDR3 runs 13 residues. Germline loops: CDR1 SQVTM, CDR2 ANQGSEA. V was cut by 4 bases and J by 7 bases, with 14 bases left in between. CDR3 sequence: CSVGGHPGQPQHF. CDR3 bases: TGCAGCGTTGGAGGACACCCAGGACAGCCCCAGCATTTT.

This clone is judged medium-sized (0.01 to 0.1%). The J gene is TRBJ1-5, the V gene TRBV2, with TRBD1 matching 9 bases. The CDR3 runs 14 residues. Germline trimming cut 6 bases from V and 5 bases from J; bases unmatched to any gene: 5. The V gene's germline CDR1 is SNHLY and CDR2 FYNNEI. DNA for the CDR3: TGTGCCAGCAGCCCGGGACAGGGCTATCAGCCCCAGCATTTT. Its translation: CASSPGQGYQPQHF. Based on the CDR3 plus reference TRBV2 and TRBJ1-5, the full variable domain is EPEVTQTPSHQVTQMGQEVILRCVPISNHLYFYWYRQILGQKVEFLVSFYNNEISEKSEIFDDQFSVERPDGSNFTLKIRSTKLEDSAMYFCASSPGQGYQPQHFGDGTRLSIL.

The CDR3: CASSIRTGGEQYF. In DNA, the CDR3 is TGTGCCAGCAGTATTAGGACAGGGGGCGAGCAGTACTTC. The genes are TRBV6-5 and TRBJ2-7; 10 bases agree with TRBD1. V lost 5 bases, J lost 6 bases, and 4 bases stayed unmatched. Germline V lookup: CDR1 MNHEY, CDR2 SVGAGI. The CDR3 runs 13 residues.

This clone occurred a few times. The CDR3 bases are TGTGCCAGCAGCTCCGGGACCGTCCAGAGCTACACCTTC. It is translated as CASSSGTVQSYTF. V is TRBV7-2 and J is TRBJ1-2; D possibly corresponds to TRBD1 (5 bases). Germline V gene sequence: CDR1 SGHTA, CDR2 FQGNSA. Trimming left V 4 bases short and J 9 bases short, with 15 bases between. This CDR3 is 13 amino acids long.

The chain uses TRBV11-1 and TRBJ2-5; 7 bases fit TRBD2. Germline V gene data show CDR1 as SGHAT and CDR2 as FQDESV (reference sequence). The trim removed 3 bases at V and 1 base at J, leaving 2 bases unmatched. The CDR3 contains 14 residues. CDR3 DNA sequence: TGTGCCAGCAGCTTCCGACTAGCCCAAGAGACCCAGTACTTC. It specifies CASSFRLAQETQYF.